This T cell receptor (beta chain) was sequenced during a study of a mutant IDH1 vaccine in newly diagnosed glioma (dated by TCRdb to the early 2020s). Background on the whole study: Vaccination started 4-6 weeks after radiotherapy alone, or was given together with temozolomide cycles in the groups whose treatment included chemotherapy. Of the approximately 34 patients who were treated, about 62% were male and roughly 38% were female, and the mean age was roughly 40 years. Prior to enrollment, patients had been given standard therapy consisting of radiotherapy alone, temozolomide alone, or radiochemotherapy with temozolomide, with the combination given to most patients. The week-35 safety follow-up was designated visit V12, and the week-47 end of study was designated visit V13. Peripheral blood samples were drawn at six visits, namely V03 (baseline), V05, V07, V10, V12 and V13. Longitudinal TCRB deep sequencing was done for about two dozen treated patients, wherever samples were available for exploratory analyses.

In regard to this clone: There is no known antigen for this receptor. It has no much larger one-base neighbor in the sample; base qualities were not kept.

The sample's time point label, in plain terms: week 35, safety follow-up. Each vaccine dose, consisting of 300 ug of a 20-mer mutant IDH1 peptide in Montanide, was administered subcutaneously with topical imiquimod. Patients were given eight vaccinations, in weeks 1, 3, 5, 7, 11, 15, 19 and 23, which matched visits V03 through V10. Newly diagnosed WHO grade 3 or 4 IDH1-mutant astrocytomas showing loss of nuclear ATRX were present in the donors. The samples were drawn from NOA16, a multicentre, single-arm, open-label phase I trial in Germany that tested a mutant IDH1 peptide vaccine in humans for the first time. Genomic DNA for TCRB sequencing was extracted from EDTA blood using the DNeasy Blood and Tissue Kit. Library preparation used the immunoSEQ multiplex PCR assay. Rearranged TCR beta chain sequences were amplified with the hsTCRB Kit following the manufacturer's protocol. Sequencing of TCRB libraries was carried out on an Illumina MiSeq. Per the source publication's procedure: Demultiplexing, trimming and gene mapping were performed with the kit vendor's proprietary platform. This is the immuneACCESS table as TCRdb keeps it, with only in-frame sequences that have V and J called. A part of the clones is gone; compared with another copy, unresolved V genes explain less than half, and the rest is unexplained. D and trimming come from the DNA, and the V and J calls and clone size come from that table. The sample table lists over 40,000 clones, under 90% of them with a count of one. The top ten hold roughly 5% of the sample.

What the study reported, not specific to this receptor: Availability determined which PBMC samples were chosen for TCRB deep sequencing. Vaccine-induced immune responses across multiple MHC alleles were detected in approximately 94% of patients. It was noted by the authors that analyses of patient blood samples could not be reproduced owing to sample limitations. Changes in the top peripheral T cell clonotypes picked up by TCRB sequencing did not appear to be linked to pseudoprogression.

Reading the germline V gene gives CDR1 LGHNA and CDR2 YSLEER. Including cysteine and phenylalanine, the CDR3 has 14 amino acids. Here the CDR3 DNA is all that survives: 42 bases in frame from base 1. Trimming at the junction amounts to 1 base on V and 2 bases on J, and the germline ends lie 9 bases apart. The clonotype comes from a woman aged 35 to 49 with glioma. Some clones in this sample may be carry-over from other donors' samples. This sample comprised PBMCs, obtained from a glioma patient whose treatment included an IDH1 peptide vaccine. The V and J segments used are TRBV4-3 and TRBJ2-7, with TRBD2 as a weak D call on 5 bases. The CDR3 here reads CASSQGGNAYEQYF. The DNA sequence follows: TGCGCCAGCAGCCAAGGAGGGAATGCCTACGAGCAGTACTTC.